This T cell receptor (beta chain) was recovered during a study of early T cells in non-severe SARS-CoV-2 infection. The wider study: Sequencing targeted bulk RNA from unsorted whole blood, leaving chains unpaired.

Overall study findings and caveats: Reliance on VDJdb matching favored anti-spike CD8 responses; private and CD4 specificities were missed.

This clonotype was recorded many times. Antigen: not known. Individual cDNA molecules each received unique molecular identifiers attached to them. TCRdb processed the 5' RACE reads anew with MiXCR; each CDR3 protein has one entry. The sample gives fewer than 25,000 distinct CDR3 sequences, roughly 4.3% of which show up once; around 7.7% is in the top ten. The material sequenced was whole blood. The clonotype originates from an adult who was a healthcare worker with PCR-confirmed SARS-CoV-2 infection or an uninfected control (not recorded which).

CDR3 sequence reads: CSASWQGDTQYF. The CDR3 nucleotides read TGCAGTGCTAGCTGGCAGGGGGATACGCAGTATTTT. The V gene is TRBV20-1, the J gene TRBJ2-3, with a tentative D call TRBD1 (6 bases). The germline V gene encodes CDR1 DFQATT and CDR2 SNEGSKA (reference sequence). The CDR3 runs 12 residues. The V end lost 3 bases, the J end lost 6 bases, and 10 bases lay between the germline ends.